The clone carrying this TCR beta chain was detected a few times. Antigen unknown. This sample was taken from a study of tumor and adjacent non-tumor tissue in lung cancer. Overall study results and limits: Tumor repertoires had a smaller top 100 clone share than normal lung.

V lost 3 bases to trimming and J lost 5 bases; unmatched junction nucleotides: 6. CDR3 length: 14 residues. Looked up from germline, CDR1 is DFQATT and CDR2 is SNEGSKA (reference sequence). A modified ARM-PCR protocol with three rounds of nested PCR amplified TCRbeta. TCRdb fed the multiplex PCR reads into MiXCR, producing one record per CDR3 protein. The table has 91,000 or so distinct CDR3 sequences, about 67% seen once; the top ten hold around 20%. The template was RNA from unsorted bulk tissue. Sequences were obtained from lung tumor tissue. This clonotype was sampled from a man aged 60-69 years with non-small cell lung cancer. The V call is TRBV20-1, the J call TRBJ2-7; TRBD1 aligns across 11 bases. The CDR3 here is CSASFSDRGHEQYF. For the CDR3, the DNA is TGCAGTGCTAGTTTTTCGGACAGGGGGCACGAGCAGTACTTC.